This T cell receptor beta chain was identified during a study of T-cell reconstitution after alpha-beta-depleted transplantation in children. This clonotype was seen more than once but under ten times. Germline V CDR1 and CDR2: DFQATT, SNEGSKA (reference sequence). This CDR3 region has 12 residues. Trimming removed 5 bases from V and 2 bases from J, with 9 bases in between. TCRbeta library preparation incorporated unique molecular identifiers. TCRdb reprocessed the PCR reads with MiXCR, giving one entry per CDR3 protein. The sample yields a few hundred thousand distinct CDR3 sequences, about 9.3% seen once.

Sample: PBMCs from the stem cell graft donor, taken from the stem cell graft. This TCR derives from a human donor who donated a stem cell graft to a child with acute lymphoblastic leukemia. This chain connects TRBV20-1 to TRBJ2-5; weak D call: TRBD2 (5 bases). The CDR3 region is CSAGGLQETQYF. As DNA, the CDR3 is TGCAGTGCTGGAGGCCTACAAGAGACCCAGTACTTC.